These 27 T cell receptor beta chains share one sample of origin, sequenced in a study of persistence of HIV-infected CD4 T cells. These receptors have no known antigen. An overlapping HIV-1 Gag peptide pool stimulated these cells at about 0.91 ug/peptide/mL. CD40L-negative CD69-negative CD45RO-high memory CD4+ T cells were sorted as populations depleted of antigen-responding cells. The libraries were made with immunoSEQ version 4 in survey mode. Data came from immunoSEQ multiplex PCR; TCRdb stores just in-frame clones and leaves some out. The sample lists about 40,000 clones, around 78% occurring once. The source material was CD4+ T cells sorted from PBMCs after approximately 19-hour stimulation, sampled from a patient who received antiretroviral therapy. These TCRs come from an adult man with HIV who was CMV-seropositive.

The chain has TRBV2 and TRBJ2-7; D gene uncertain. The germline gives CDR1 SNHLY, CDR2 FYNNEI. This CDR3 spans 13 amino acids. Trimming took off 2 bases at V and 4 bases at J, with 9 bases between the two ends. CDR3 region: CASSEFALYEQYF. CDR3 in DNA: TGTGCCAGCAGTGAATTTGCCTTATACGAGCAGTACTTC.

This sequence joins TRBV4-1 and TRBJ1-5, with 10 bases lining up with TRBD1. Unmatched junction bases numbered 1, after V lost 0 bases and J lost 5 bases. CDR3 length: 15 amino acids. CDR1 and CDR2 from the germline V gene are MGHRA and YSYEKL. The CDR3: CASSQEGQGDQPQHF. For the CDR3, the DNA is TGCGCCAGCAGCCAAGAAGGACAGGGGGATCAGCCCCAGCATTTT.

The V gene is TRBV27, the J gene TRBJ2-1; a possible D gene is TRBD1 (5 bases). This CDR3 comprises 14 residues. V was shortened by 3 bases and J by 7 bases, with 13 bases between the two germline ends. In germline, CDR1 is MNHEY, CDR2 SMNVEV (reference sequence). CDR3 nucleotide sequence: TGTGCCAGCAGTTTTGTGCCCAGGGAAAATGAGCAGTTCTTC. This encodes CASSFVPRENEQFF.

This chain connects TRBV7-2 to TRBJ2-3, with TRBD1 matching over 9 bases. The CDR3 has 17 amino acids. Germline lookup yields CDR1 SGHTA and CDR2 FQGNSA. Trimming took 4 bases from V and 1 from J; bases not matched to a gene: 9. CDR3: CASSWRFRTGGTDTQYF. In nucleotides, the CDR3 is TGTGCCAGCAGCTGGAGGTTTAGGACAGGGGGCACAGATACGCAGTATTTT.

V gene TRBV5-4 combines with J gene TRBJ2-3; 8 bases agree with TRBD2. This CDR3 comprises 15 residues. Germline CDR1 and CDR2: SGHNT and YYREEE (reference sequence). Trimming at V came to 4 bases and at J to 2 bases, leaving 6 bases not matched to a gene. The CDR3 DNA is TGTGCCAGCAGCGCTACTAGCGGACCCACAGATACGCAGTATTTT. This sequence encodes CASSATSGPTDTQYF.

The chain couples TRBV19 to TRBJ1-4; D gene uncertain. With 0 bases removed from V and 11 bases from J, the gap between germline ends came to 13 bases. Germline V gives CDR1 LNHDA, CDR2 SQIVND (reference sequence). The CDR3 covers 14 residues. This CDR3 is CASSIDSNLQKLFF. CDR3 in DNA: TGTGCCAGTAGTATAGATTCCAATTTACAGAAACTGTTTTTT.

The table lists this clone with a few counts. The gene calls are TRBV21-1 and TRBJ1-1; the table's D call TRBD1 went unverified against the DNA. TRBV21-1 is given as a pseudogene. This CDR3 has 14 residues. The CDR3 spells CASSKGTMNTEAFF. For the CDR3, the DNA is TGTGCCAGCAGCAAAGGGACAATGAACACTGAAGCTTTCTTT.

This clone has a single count. CDR3 in amino acids: CASSHDRGQPQHF. In DNA form, the CDR3 reads TGTGCCAGCTCCCACGACAGGGGTCAGCCCCAGCATTTT. The V and J genes are TRBV18 and TRBJ1-5, with 8 bases lining up with TRBD1. J lost 6 bases, V lost 6 bases, and 4 bases had no gene match. From germline, CDR1 is KGHSH and CDR2 LQKENI. This CDR3 is built from 13 residues.

The table lists this clone with a count of one. The chain combines TRBV3-1 (or the pseudogene TRBV3-2) with TRBJ2-3; 9 nucleotides agree with TRBD2. Germline CDR1 reads LGHDT; CDR2 reads YNNKEL (reference sequence). This CDR3 region has 20 residues. Unmatched junction bases numbered 16, after V lost 1 base and J lost 2 bases. Here the CDR3 DNA reads TGTGCCAGCAGCCAAGTGGTCAGGGGAAGACTAGCGGCGCACACAGATACGCAGTATTTT. This encodes CASSQVVRGRLAAHTDTQYF.

This clone has only a few counts. This chain connects TRBV12-3 or TRBV12-4 to TRBJ1-2; possibly TRBD1 for D (5 bases). V gave up 8 bases and J gave up 6 bases, with 16 bases separating them. The CDR3 covers 13 residues. In DNA, the CDR3 is TGTGCCAGCGGGCGACACGGGGCGAATGGCTACACCTTC. This sequence encodes CASGRHGANGYTF.

This chain joins TRBV19 and TRBJ2-2; 7 bases are a match to TRBD2. The CDR3 length is 15 residues. Germline lookup yields CDR1 LNHDA and CDR2 SQIVND (reference sequence). Trimming took 8 bases from V and 5 from J; bases not matched to a gene: 11. The CDR3 DNA reads TGTGCCAGTCGTAGCGGTGTGGGAGGGACCGGGGAGCTGTTTTTT. Encoded protein: CASRSGVGGTGELFF.

This chain connects TRBV7-9 to TRBJ2-4; TRBD2 is a possible D gene (7 bases). The CDR3 extends over 16 amino acids. Deletions cut 1 base from V and 4 bases from J, with 14 bases between. Germline V gives CDR1 SEHNR, CDR2 FQNEAQ (reference sequence). Written as DNA, the CDR3 is TGTGCCAGCAGCTTAGAAGGGGGAGGGATGAAAAACATTCAGTACTTC. This encodes CASSLEGGGMKNIQYF.

This rearrangement joins TRBV27 to TRBJ1-1, with 7 nucleotides matching TRBD1. V dropped 5 bases and J dropped 4; count of bases not matched to a gene: 16. The CDR3 is made up of 17 amino acids. The germline CDR1 and CDR2 sequences are MNHEY and SMNVEV (reference sequence). CDR3 region: CASSHETGWIGGTEAFF. The CDR3 bases are TGTGCCAGCAGTCACGAGACAGGGTGGATCGGGGGCACTGAAGCTTTCTTT.

The genes are TRBV7-9 and TRBJ1-2; maybe TRBD1 (5 bases). Germline V lookup: CDR1 SEHNR, CDR2 FQNEAQ (reference sequence). The CDR3 runs to 15 residues. V was clipped by 4 bases and J by 4 bases, with 16 bases between them. The CDR3 region is CASSSLVRDGYGYTF. Here the CDR3 DNA reads TGTGCCAGCAGCTCCTTGGTCCGGGACGGCTATGGCTACACCTTC.

The V call is TRBV5-1, the J call TRBJ2-7, with 9 bases matching TRBD2. The CDR3 runs 15 residues. Germline V gene sequence: CDR1 SGHRS, CDR2 YFSETQ. The V gene end was trimmed by 5 bases and the J gene end by 0 bases; junction bases not matched to a gene: 6. The CDR3 sequence is CASRSGGTSSYEQYF. The CDR3 coding sequence is TGCGCCAGCAGGAGCGGGGGGACCAGCTCCTACGAGCAGTACTTC.

The rearrangement joins TRBV6-4 to TRBJ2-2; D may match TRBD1 or TRBD2 (5 bases each). Germline CDR1 is MRHNA and CDR2 is SNTAGT. The CDR3 loop spans 14 amino acids. V gave up 4 bases and J gave up 3 bases, with 9 bases separating them. The CDR3: CASSVGVYTGELFF. The CDR3 bases are TGTGCCAGCAGTGTGGGGGTCTACACCGGGGAGCTGTTTTTT.

This chain uses TRBV5-1 with TRBJ1-4; perhaps TRBD1 as D (6 bases). V lost 0 bases, J lost 7 bases, and 7 bases lay in between. CDR1 SGHRS and CDR2 YFSETQ come from the germline V gene. This CDR3 is 13 amino acids long. As DNA, the CDR3 is TGCGCCAGCAGCTTGGGGGACATTGAAAAACTGTTTTTT. Its translation is CASSLGDIEKLFF.

The chain has TRBV3-1 (or the pseudogene TRBV3-2) and TRBJ2-2; the D gene is possibly TRBD2 (6 bases). Germline V gene lookup returns CDR1 LGHDT and CDR2 YNNKEL (reference sequence). The CDR3 is 16 amino acids. The V gene lost 3 bases and the J gene lost 7 bases, with 18 bases spanning the gap. The chain's CDR3 is CASSHRSGTGGGELFF. In DNA, the CDR3 is TGTGCCAGCAGCCATCGGTCGGGGACTGGGGGCGGGGAGCTGTTTTTT.

The V gene is TRBV2, the J gene TRBJ1-1, with TRBD1 as a possible D gene (5 bases). The V gene lost 5 bases and the J gene lost 4 bases, with 14 bases spanning the gap. From germline, CDR1 is SNHLY and CDR2 FYNNEI. The CDR3 totals 14 residues. CDR3 DNA: TGTGCCAGCAGTACAAGGGGAGGCGGCACTGAAGCTTTCTTT. Translated: CASSTRGGGTEAFF.

DNA for the CDR3: TGTGCCAGCACGAGGGGACGGGTGAATGAAAAACTGTTTTTT. Its translation is CASTRGRVNEKLFF. The chain employs TRBV7-9 and TRBJ1-4; possibly TRBD1 for D (5 bases). This CDR3 has 14 residues. Germline V CDR1 and CDR2: SEHNR, FQNEAQ (reference sequence). The V end lost 7 bases, the J end lost 5 bases, and 14 bases lay between the germline ends. Combining the CDR3 with reference TRBV7-9 and TRBJ1-4 gives the whole variable domain DTGVSQNPRHKITKRGQNVTFRCDPISEHNRLYWYRQTLGQGPEFLTYFQNEAQLEKSRLLSDRFSAERPKGSFSTLEIQRTEQGDSAMYLCASTRGRVNEKLFFGSGTQLSVL.

The rearrangement uses TRBV5-5 and TRBJ1-2; 7 nucleotides line up with TRBD1. From germline, CDR1 is SGHKS and CDR2 YYEKEE (reference sequence). V was clipped by 0 bases and J by 4 bases; unmatched bases: 9. CDR3 length: 16 amino acids. Here the CDR3 DNA reads TGTGCCAGCAGCTTGGACTGGACAGGAGGTCCCTATGGCTACACCTTC. Translating gives CASSLDWTGGPYGYTF.

The chain employs TRBV9 and TRBJ1-6; no definite D call. V lost 0 bases, J lost 7 bases, and 2 bases lay in between. This CDR3 is 12 amino acids long. Germline CDR1 is SGDLS and CDR2 is YYNGEE. CDR3 region: CASSVGNSPLHF. In DNA form, the CDR3 reads TGTGCCAGCAGCGTAGGGAATTCACCCCTCCACTTT.

The chain links TRBV6-5 to TRBJ2-7, with D perhaps TRBD2 (7 bases). CDR3 size: 15 residues. Trimming left V 4 bases short and J 7 bases short, with 20 bases between. Germline V gene lookup returns CDR1 MNHEY and CDR2 SVGAGI. The DNA of the CDR3 is TGTGCCAGCAGTTCCCGAGGTGCGGGGGCTTGGGAGCAGTACTTC. It translates to CASSSRGAGAWEQYF.

The V gene is TRBV12-3 or TRBV12-4, the J gene TRBJ2-7; TRBD2 agrees at 7 bases. The CDR3 has 13 residues. V shed 6 bases and J 7 bases; nucleotides not matched to a gene: 9. The CDR3 loop is CASRLGLVGEQYF. The CDR3 DNA is TGTGCCAGCAGACTCGGACTAGTCGGGGAGCAGTACTTC.

The chain recombines TRBV6-6 with TRBJ1-5, with D possibly being TRBD1 (6 bases). Germline V CDR1 and CDR2: MNHNY, SVGAGI (reference sequence). Trimming left V 6 bases short and J 1 base short, with 13 bases between. CDR3 length: 15 amino acids. CDR3 sequence (DNA): TGTGCCAGCAGCCGAGACGGACAGAGCAATCAGCCCCAGCATTTT. It is translated as CASSRDGQSNQPQHF.

The chain recombines TRBV30 with TRBJ2-1; 8 bases are shared with TRBD2. This CDR3 region has 14 residues. Germline lookup yields CDR1 GTSNPN and CDR2 SVGIG (reference sequence). The ends lost 3 bases at V and 6 bases at J; junction bases unmatched: 7. CDR3 region: CAWRLTSGSNEQFF. For the CDR3, the DNA is TGTGCCTGGAGACTAACTAGCGGAAGCAATGAGCAGTTCTTC.

A few counts support this clone. This rearrangement joins TRBV6-5 to TRBJ2-1; D gene unclear. CDR3 size: 14 residues. Germline-derived CDR1 and CDR2 are MNHEY and SVGAGI. V lost 0 bases and J 6 bases, leaving 9 bases between the germline ends. CDR3 loop: CASSYSKPANEQFF. The CDR3 nucleotides read TGTGCCAGCAGTTACTCGAAGCCCGCCAATGAGCAGTTCTTC.